The source of this T cell receptor (beta chain) is a study of CD8+ T cells in alopecia areata. Study at large: Among treated patients, oral tofacitinib was administered at 5 to 10 mg twice daily.

The ends were cut back, 3 bases at V and 10 bases at J, with 13 bases in the middle. Germline loops: CDR1 SGHVS, CDR2 FNYEAQ. The CDR3 covers 14 residues. Following RNA extraction, reverse transcription yielded cDNA that acted as the sequencing template. Method: immunoSEQ multiplex PCR; TCRdb's copy keeps in-frame clones and lacks some. The top ten hold 0.95% to 1.5% of the sample, which has more than 200,000 clones, about 68% seen once. Study-level points and caveats: Among patients, TCR sharing was less clear than in mice, a difference possibly due in part to HLA diversity in the patient population.

Alopecia areata patients provided lesional scalp punch biopsies and peripheral blood. Details on this clone: The target antigen is unknown.

The V call is TRBV7-6, the J call TRBJ1-6; a possible D gene is TRBD1 (5 bases). The sequencing here drew on CD4+ T cells sorted from blood, taken at week 0. The TCR originated in a human donor with alopecia areata. In nucleotides, the CDR3 is TGTGCCAGCAGCTTCGCCGGGACCCACTCACCCCTCCACTTT. This sequence encodes CASSFAGTHSPLHF.